This entry concerns a single TCR beta chain. The length of the CDR3 is 16 residues. Trimming took 5 bases from V and 4 from J; bases not matched to a gene: 9. Germline-derived CDR1 and CDR2 are MDHEN and SYDVKM. This specimen belongs to a study of blood T cell dynamics during melanoma immunotherapy. Study context: Patients with metastatic melanoma got pembrolizumab or nivolumab-ipilimumab as first-line care.

A fixed DNA input of around 0.35 ug was used per bulk PBMC sample. Method: immunoSEQ multiplex PCR; TCRdb's copy keeps in-frame clones and lacks some. Of 17,000 or so clones in the sample, roughly 80% are singletons; the top ten hold under 9%. Time point noted: pre-treatment baseline. Samples come from before therapy and from week 3 after the first blockade cycle. The TCR was taken from a human donor with melanoma. The chain is built from TRBV28 and TRBJ1-2, with TRBD1 matching 11 bases. Sequenced material: blood, taken from a patient treated with checkpoint blockade. CDR3 in amino acids: CASSVIRTGGGYGYTF. For the CDR3, the DNA is TGTGCCAGCAGTGTAATCCGGACAGGGGGCGGCTATGGCTACACCTTC.